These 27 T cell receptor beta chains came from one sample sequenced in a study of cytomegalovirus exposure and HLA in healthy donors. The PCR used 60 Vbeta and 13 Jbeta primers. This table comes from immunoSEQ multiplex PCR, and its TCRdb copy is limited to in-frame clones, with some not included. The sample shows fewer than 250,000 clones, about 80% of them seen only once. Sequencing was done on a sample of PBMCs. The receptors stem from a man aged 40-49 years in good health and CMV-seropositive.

The CDR3 region has the DNA TGTGCCAGTACCCCTTGGGCAGGGGTTGGTGGGGGCACAGATACGCAGTATTTT. This translates into CASTPWAGVGGGTDTQYF. The V and J genes are TRBV19 and TRBJ2-3, with D possibly TRBD1 on 6 matching bases. Germline V gene sequence: CDR1 LNHDA, CDR2 SQIVND (reference sequence). The CDR3 sequence is 18 residues long. Trimming removed 7 bases at V and 1 base at J, with 24 bases between.

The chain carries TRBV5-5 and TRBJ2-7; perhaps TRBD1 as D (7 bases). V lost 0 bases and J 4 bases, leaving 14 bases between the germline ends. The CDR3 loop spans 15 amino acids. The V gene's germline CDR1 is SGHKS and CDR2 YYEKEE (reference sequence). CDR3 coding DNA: TGTGCCAGCAGCTTGGCTGCGGGACAGACGTACGAGCAGTACTTC. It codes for CASSLAAGQTYEQYF.

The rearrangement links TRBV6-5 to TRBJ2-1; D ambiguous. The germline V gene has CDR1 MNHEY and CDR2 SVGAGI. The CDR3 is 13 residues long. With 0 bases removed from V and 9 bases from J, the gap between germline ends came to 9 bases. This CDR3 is CASSYSRQFEQFF. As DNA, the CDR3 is TGTGCCAGCAGTTACTCGAGGCAGTTTGAGCAGTTCTTC.

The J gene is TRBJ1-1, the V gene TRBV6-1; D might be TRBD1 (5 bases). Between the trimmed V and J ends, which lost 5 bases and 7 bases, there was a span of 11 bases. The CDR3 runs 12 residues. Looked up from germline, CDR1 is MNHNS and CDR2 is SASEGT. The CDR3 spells CASSYRTGEAFF. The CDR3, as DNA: TGTGCCAGCAGTTATCGTACAGGTGAAGCTTTCTTT.

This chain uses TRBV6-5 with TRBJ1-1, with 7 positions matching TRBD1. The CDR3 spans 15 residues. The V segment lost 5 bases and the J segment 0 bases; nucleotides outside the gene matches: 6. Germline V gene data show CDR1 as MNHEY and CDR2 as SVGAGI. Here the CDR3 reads CASSTGQTMNTEAFF. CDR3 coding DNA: TGTGCCAGCAGTACGGGACAGACAATGAACACTGAAGCTTTCTTT.

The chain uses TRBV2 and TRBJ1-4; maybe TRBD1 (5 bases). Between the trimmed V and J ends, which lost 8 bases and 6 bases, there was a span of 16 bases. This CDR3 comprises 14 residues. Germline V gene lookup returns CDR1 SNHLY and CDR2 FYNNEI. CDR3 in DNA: TGTGCCAGCTCTAACAGGCGCAGAGATGAAAAACTGTTTTTT. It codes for CASSNRRRDEKLFF.

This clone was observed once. The CDR3 bases are TGTGCCAGCAGCCTTACAGGGTCCCTCCAAGAGACCCAGTACTTC. Residues: CASSLTGSLQETQYF. This chain joins TRBV6-5 and TRBJ2-5; tentative D call: TRBD1 (6 bases). CDR3 size: 15 residues. CDR1 is MNHEY, CDR2 SVGAGI, per germline. V was pared by 6 bases and J by 1 base, with 15 bases between.

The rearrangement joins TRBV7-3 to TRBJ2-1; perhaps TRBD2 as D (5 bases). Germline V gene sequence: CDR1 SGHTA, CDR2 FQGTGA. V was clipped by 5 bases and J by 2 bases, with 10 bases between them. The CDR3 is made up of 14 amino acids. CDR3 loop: CASSPTGTYNEQFF. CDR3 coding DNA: TGTGCCAGCAGCCCAACCGGGACCTACAATGAGCAGTTCTTC.

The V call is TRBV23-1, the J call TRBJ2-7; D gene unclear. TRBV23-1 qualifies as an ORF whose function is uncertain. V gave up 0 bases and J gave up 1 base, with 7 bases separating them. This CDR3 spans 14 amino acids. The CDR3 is CASSQSRQSYEQYV. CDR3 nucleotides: TGCGCCAGCAGTCAATCGAGGCAGTCCTACGAGCAGTACGTC.

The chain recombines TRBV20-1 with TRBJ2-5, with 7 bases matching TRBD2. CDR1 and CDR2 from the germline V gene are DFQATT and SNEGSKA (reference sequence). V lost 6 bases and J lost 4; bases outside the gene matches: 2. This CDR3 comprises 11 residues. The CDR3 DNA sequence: TGCAGTGCAGTAGCGGGAGAGACCCAGTACTTC. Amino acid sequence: CSAVAGETQYF.

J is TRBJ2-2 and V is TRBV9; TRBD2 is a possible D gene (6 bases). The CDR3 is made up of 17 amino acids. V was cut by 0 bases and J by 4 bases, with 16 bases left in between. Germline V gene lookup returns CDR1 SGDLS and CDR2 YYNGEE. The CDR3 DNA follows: TGTGCCAGCAGCGTAGCTACAGGATTTAGCGGCACCGGGGAGCTGTTTTTT. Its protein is CASSVATGFSGTGELFF.

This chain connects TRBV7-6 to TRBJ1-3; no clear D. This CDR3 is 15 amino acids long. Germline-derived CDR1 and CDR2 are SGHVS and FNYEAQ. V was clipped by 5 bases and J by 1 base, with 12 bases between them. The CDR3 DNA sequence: TGTGCCAGCAGCGTTAGAGGAGAATCTGGAAACACCATATATTTT. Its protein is CASSVRGESGNTIYF.

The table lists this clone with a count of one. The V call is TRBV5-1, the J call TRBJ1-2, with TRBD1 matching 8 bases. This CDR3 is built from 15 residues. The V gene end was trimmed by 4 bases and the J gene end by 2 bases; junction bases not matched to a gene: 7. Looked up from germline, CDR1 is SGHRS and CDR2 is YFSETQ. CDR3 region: CASSPDRDRNYGYTF. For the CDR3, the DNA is TGCGCCAGCAGCCCGGACAGGGACCGAAACTATGGCTACACCTTC.

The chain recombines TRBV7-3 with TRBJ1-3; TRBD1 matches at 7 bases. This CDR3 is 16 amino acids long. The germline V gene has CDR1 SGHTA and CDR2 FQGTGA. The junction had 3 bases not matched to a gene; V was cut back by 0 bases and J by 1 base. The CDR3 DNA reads TGTGCCAGCAGCTTAACAGGGGGCACGTCTGGAAACACCATATATTTT. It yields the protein CASSLTGGTSGNTIYF.

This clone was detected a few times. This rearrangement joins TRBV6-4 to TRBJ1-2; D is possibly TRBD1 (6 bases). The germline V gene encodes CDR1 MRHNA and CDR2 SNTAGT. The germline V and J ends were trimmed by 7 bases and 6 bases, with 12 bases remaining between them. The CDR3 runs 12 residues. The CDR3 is CASKGGADGYTF. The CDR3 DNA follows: TGTGCCAGCAAGGGGGGGGCGGATGGCTACACCTTC.

CDR3 amino acids: CASSLSSLTGSGAYEQYF. The CDR3 region has the DNA TGTGCCAGCAGCTTAAGTTCCCTGACAGGGTCGGGCGCCTACGAGCAGTACTTC. The chain recombines TRBV7-8 with TRBJ2-7; TRBD1 agrees at 7 bases. V gave up 2 bases and J gave up 2 bases; unmatched junction bases: 15. Germline CDR1 is SGHVS and CDR2 is FQNEAQ. CDR3 length equals 18 residues. Supplemented by reference TRBV7-8 and TRBJ2-7, the full variable domain reads GAGVSQSPRYKVAKRGQDVALRCDPISGHVSLFWYQQALGQGPEFLTYFQNEAQLDKSGLPSDRFFAERPEGSVSTLKIQRTQQEDSAVYLCASSLSSLTGSGAYEQYFGPGTRLTVT.

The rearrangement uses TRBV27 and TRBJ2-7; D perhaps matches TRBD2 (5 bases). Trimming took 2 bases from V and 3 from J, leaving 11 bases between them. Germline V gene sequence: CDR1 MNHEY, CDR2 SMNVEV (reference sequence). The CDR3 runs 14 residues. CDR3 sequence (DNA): TGTGCCAGCAGTTTAAGAGGGAGTGGCTACGAGCAGTACTTC. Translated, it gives CASSLRGSGYEQYF.

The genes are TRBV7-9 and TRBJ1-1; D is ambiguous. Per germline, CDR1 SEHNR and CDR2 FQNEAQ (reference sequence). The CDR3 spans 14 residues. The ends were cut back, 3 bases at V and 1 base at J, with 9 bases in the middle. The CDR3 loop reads CASSFFEENTEAFF. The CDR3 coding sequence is TGTGCCAGCAGCTTTTTCGAGGAGAACACTGAAGCTTTCTTT.

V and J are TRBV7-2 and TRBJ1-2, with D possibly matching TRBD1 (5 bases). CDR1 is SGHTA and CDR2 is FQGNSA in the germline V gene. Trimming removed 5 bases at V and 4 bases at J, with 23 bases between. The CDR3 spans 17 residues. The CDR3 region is CASSPYLTDRPIYGYTF. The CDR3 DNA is TGTGCCAGCAGCCCTTACTTGACAGACCGGCCGATCTATGGCTACACCTTC. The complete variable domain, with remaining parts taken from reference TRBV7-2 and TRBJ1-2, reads GAGVSQSPSNKVTEKGKDVELRCDPISGHTALYWYRQSLGQGLEFLIYFQGNSAPDKSGLPSDRFSAERTGGSVSTLTIQRTQQEDSAVYLCASSPYLTDRPIYGYTFGSGTRLTVV.

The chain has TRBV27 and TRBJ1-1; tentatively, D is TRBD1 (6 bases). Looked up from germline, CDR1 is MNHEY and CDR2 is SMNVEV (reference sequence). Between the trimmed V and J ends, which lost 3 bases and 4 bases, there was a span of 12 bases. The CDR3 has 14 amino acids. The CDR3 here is CASSFRGGGTEAFF. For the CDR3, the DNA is TGTGCCAGCAGTTTTAGGGGAGGGGGCACTGAAGCTTTCTTT.

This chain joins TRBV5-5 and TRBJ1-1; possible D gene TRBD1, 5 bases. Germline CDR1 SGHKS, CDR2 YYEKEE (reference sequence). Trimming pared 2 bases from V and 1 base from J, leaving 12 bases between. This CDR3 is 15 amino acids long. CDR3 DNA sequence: TGTGCCAGCAGCTTACGAGGACACCGGAACACTGAAGCTTTCTTT. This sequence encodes CASSLRGHRNTEAFF.

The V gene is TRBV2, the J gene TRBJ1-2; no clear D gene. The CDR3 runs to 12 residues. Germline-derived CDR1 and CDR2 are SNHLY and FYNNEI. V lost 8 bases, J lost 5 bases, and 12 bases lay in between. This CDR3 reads CASASGMYGYTF. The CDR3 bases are TGTGCCAGCGCTAGCGGGATGTATGGCTACACCTTC.

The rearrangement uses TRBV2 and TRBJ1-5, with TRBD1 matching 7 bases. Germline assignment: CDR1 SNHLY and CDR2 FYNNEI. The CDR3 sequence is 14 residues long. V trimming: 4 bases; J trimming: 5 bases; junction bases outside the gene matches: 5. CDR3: CASSGQGVDQPQHF. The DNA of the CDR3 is TGTGCCAGCAGTGGGCAGGGGGTGGATCAGCCCCAGCATTTT.

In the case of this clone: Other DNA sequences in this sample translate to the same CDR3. The CDR3 protein is CASSPGQGAITEAFF. The DNA of the CDR3 is TGCGCCAGCAGCCCTGGACAGGGGGCGATCACTGAAGCTTTCTTT. The chain has TRBV4-1 and TRBJ1-1; 11 positions match TRBD1. The CDR3 extends over 15 amino acids. Germline assignment: CDR1 MGHRA and CDR2 YSYEKL. J was trimmed by 4 bases and V by 4 bases; bases with no gene match: 5.

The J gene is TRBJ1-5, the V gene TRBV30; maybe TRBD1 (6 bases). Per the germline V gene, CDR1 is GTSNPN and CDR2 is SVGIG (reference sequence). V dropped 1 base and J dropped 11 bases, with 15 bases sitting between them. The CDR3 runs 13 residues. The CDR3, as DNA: TGTGCCTGGAGTGCATTTTCAGGGGAGACCCAGCATTTT. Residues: CAWSAFSGETQHF.

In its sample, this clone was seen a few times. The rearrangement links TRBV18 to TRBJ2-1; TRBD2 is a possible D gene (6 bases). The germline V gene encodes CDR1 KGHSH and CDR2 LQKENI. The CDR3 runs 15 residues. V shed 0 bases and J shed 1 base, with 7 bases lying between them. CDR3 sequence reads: CASSPPEGSYNEQFF. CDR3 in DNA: TGTGCCAGCTCACCACCGGAGGGTTCCTACAATGAGCAGTTCTTC.

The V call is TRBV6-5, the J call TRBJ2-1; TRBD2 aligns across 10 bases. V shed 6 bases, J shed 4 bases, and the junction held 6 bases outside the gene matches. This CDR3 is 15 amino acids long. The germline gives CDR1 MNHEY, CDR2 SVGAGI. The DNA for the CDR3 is TGTGCCAGCAGCCTAGCGGGAGATCGGTACAATGAGCAGTTCTTC. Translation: CASSLAGDRYNEQFF.